Shown below are 3 T cell receptor beta chains from a single sample sequenced in a study of blood T cell repertoires in COVID-19. Repertoires were generated with immunoSEQ multiplex PCR, while TCRdb's copy carries only in-frame clones and drops some. Of some 330,000 clones detected, 70% to 90% appear once; the ten largest clones hold under 5%. The sequenced sample was peripheral blood. The receptors come from a woman aged 45-65 years with active or convalescent COVID-19.

CDR3: CASSFRGQGVYEQYF. The CDR3 DNA reads TGTGCCAGCAGTTTTAGGGGACAGGGGGTTTACGAGCAGTACTTC. The genes are TRBV27 and TRBJ2-7, with 11 bases lining up with TRBD1. The V gene end was trimmed by 3 bases and the J gene end by 4 bases; junction bases not matched to a gene: 5. Germline CDR1 is MNHEY and CDR2 is SMNVEV (reference sequence). This CDR3 is 15 amino acids long.

This clone was seen a single time. The chain carries TRBV3-1 (or the pseudogene TRBV3-2) and TRBJ2-2; a possible D gene is TRBD2 (5 bases). Trimming removed 0 bases at V and 6 bases at J, with 14 bases between. The CDR3 is 16 amino acids. Per germline, CDR1 LGHDT and CDR2 YNNKEL (reference sequence). In nucleotides, the CDR3 is TGTGCCAGCAGCCAAGAAGGAACCGGGATGCCCGGGGAGCTGTTTTTT. As protein: CASSQEGTGMPGELFF.

In its sample, this clone was seen a few times. The V call is TRBV28, the J call TRBJ2-1; 11 bases are a match to TRBD2. Trimming removed 2 bases from V and 0 bases from J; junction bases left unmatched: 12. Per germline, CDR1 MDHEN and CDR2 SYDVKM. The CDR3 consists of 20 residues. CDR3 nucleotide sequence: TGTGCCAGCAGTTTACCGTTGTTTCAGGGACTAGCGGACTCCTACAATGAGCAGTTCTTC. Amino acids: CASSLPLFQGLADSYNEQFF.